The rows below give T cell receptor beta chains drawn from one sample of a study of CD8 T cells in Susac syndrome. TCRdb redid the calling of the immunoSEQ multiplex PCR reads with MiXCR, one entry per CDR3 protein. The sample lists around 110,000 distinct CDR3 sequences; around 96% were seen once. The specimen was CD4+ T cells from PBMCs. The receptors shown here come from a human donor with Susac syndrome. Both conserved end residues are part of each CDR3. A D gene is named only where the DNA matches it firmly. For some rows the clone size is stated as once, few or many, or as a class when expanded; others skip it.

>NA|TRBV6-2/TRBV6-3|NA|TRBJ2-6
CASALSGANVLTF
TGTGCCAGCGCTCTCTCTGGGGCCAACGTCCTGACTTTC
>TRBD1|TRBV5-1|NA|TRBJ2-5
CASSLQGWQETQYF
TGCGCCAGCAGCCTACAGGGGTGGCAAGAGACCCAGTACTTC
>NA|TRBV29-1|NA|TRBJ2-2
CSVEDWGAKVHTGELFF
TGCAGCGTTGAAGATTGGGGGGCCAAAGTGCACACCGGGGAGCTGTTTTTT
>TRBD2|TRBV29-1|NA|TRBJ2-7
CSVQREGHREQYF
TGCAGCGTTCAGCGGGAGGGCCACAGGGAGCAGTACTTC
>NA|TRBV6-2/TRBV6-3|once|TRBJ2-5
CASSYSINREETQYF
TGTGCCAGCAGTTACTCGATTAACAGAGAAGAGACCCAGTACTTC
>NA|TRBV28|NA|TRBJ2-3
CASMPRAGSGTDTQYF
TGTGCCAGCATGCCAAGAGCCGGGAGTGGCACAGATACGCAGTATTTT
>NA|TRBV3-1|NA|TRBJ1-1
CASSQQGRTEAFF
TGTGCCAGCAGCCAACAGGGACGGACTGAAGCTTTCTTT
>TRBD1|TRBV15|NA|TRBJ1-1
CATSWTGVMNTEAFF
TGTGCCACCAGCTGGACAGGGGTCATGAACACTGAAGCTTTCTTT
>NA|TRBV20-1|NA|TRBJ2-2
CSASAGPNTGELFF
TGCAGTGCCTCGGCGGGACCGAACACCGGGGAGCTGTTTTTT
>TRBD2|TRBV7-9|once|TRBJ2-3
CASSSKLAGDTQYF
TGTGCCAGCAGCTCCAAACTAGCGGGAGATACGCAGTATTTT
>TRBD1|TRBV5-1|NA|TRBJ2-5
CASSSGQAQETQYF
TGCGCCAGCAGCTCGGGACAGGCCCAAGAGACCCAGTACTTC
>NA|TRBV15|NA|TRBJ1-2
CATSPDRAPGYTF
TGTGCCACCAGCCCGGACCGGGCCCCTGGCTACACCTTC
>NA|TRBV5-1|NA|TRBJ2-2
CASSLRFGGELFF
TGCGCCAGCAGCTTGAGGTTTGGCGGGGAGCTGTTTTTT
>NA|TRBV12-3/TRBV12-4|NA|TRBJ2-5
CASSQGGTIGTQYF
TGTGCCAGCAGTCAAGGGGGTACGATTGGGACCCAGTACTTC
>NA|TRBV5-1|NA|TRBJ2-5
CASSLAEGDETQYF
TGCGCCAGCAGCTTGGCCGAGGGGGATGAGACCCAGTACTTC
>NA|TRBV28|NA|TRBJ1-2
CASNLGVGEGGYTF
TGTGCCAGCAACTTAGGCGTGGGGGAAGGCGGCTACACCTTC
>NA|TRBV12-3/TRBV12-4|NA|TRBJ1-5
CASSLVDLNQPQHF
TGTGCCAGCAGTTTAGTGGACCTCAATCAGCCCCAGCATTTT
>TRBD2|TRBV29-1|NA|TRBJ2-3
CSVGLAGDTQYF
TGCAGCGTAGGACTAGCGGGAGATACGCAGTATTTT
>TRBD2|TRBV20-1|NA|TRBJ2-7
CSALRAGAGYEQYF
TGCAGTGCCCTACGGGCGGGAGCTGGGTACGAGCAGTACTTC
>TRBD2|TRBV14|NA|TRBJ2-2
CASSPTSGNTGELFF
TGTGCCAGCAGCCCCACTAGCGGAAACACCGGGGAGCTGTTTTTT
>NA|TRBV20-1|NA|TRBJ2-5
CSARDSGRETQYF
TGCAGTGCTAGAGATTCGGGTCGGGAGACCCAGTACTTC
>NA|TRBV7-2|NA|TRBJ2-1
CASSVSSGNEQFF
TGTGCCAGCAGCGTCAGCAGTGGAAATGAGCAGTTCTTC
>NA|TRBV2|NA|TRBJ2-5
CASNVRETQYF
TGTGCCAGCAACGTTCGGGAGACCCAGTACTTC
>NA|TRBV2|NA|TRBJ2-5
CASPDLQGTKTQYF
TGTGCCAGCCCGGACCTCCAGGGTACAAAGACCCAGTACTTC
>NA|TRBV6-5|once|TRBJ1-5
CASSASGTLRQPQHF
TGTGCCAGCAGTGCATCCGGGACCCTCCGCCAGCCCCAGCATTTT
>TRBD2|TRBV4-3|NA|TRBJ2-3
CASSHGLAGERGTDTQYF
TGCGCCAGCAGCCACGGGCTAGCGGGAGAAAGGGGGACAGATACGCAGTATTTT
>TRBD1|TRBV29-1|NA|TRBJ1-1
CSVIPGQGLSEAFF
TGCAGCGTTATACCCGGACAGGGGCTTTCTGAAGCTTTCTTT
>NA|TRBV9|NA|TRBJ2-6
CASSPRGGSGANVLTF
TGTGCCAGCAGCCCCCGCGGAGGCTCTGGGGCCAACGTCCTGACTTTC
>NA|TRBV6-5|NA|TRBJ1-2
CASRSRGHGPGYTF
TGTGCCAGCAGATCGAGGGGACACGGTCCTGGCTACACCTTC
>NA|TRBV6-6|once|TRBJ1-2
CASSYVGSGRNGYTF
TGTGCCAGCAGTTACGTGGGGTCAGGACGCAATGGCTACACCTTC
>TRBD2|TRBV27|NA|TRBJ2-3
CASSSSYSGRGDTQYF
TGTGCCAGCAGTTCCTCCTATAGCGGGAGAGGAGATACGCAGTATTTT
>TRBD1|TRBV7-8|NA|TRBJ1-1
CASSFLQGTEAFF
TGTGCCAGCAGCTTTTTACAGGGGACTGAAGCTTTCTTT
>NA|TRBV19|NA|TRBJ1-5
CASSRGAGNQPQHF
TGTGCCAGTAGTAGGGGGGCGGGGAATCAGCCCCAGCATTTT
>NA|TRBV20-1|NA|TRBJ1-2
CTTRSDYGYTF
TGCACTACACGTTCCGACTATGGCTACACCTTC
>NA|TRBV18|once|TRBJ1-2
CASSPGSKGYTF
TGTGCCAGCTCACCGGGGAGTAAGGGCTACACCTTC
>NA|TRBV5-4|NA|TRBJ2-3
CASSLDSPGTQYF
TGTGCCAGCAGCTTGGACTCCCCTGGTACGCAGTATTTT
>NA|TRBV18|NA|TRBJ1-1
CASSPLPGARTEAFF
TGTGCCAGCTCACCATTGCCGGGGGCGCGGACTGAAGCTTTCTTT
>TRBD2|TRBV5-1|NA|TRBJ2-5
CASRRAGDSETQYF
TGCGCCAGCAGAAGAGCGGGAGATTCAGAGACCCAGTACTTC
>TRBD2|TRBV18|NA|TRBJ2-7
CASSQREVPYEQYF
TGTGCCAGCTCCCAGCGGGAGGTACCCTACGAGCAGTACTTC
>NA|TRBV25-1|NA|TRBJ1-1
CASSEFFGGPDTEAFF
TGTGCCAGCAGTGAATTTTTTGGGGGGCCGGACACTGAAGCTTTCTTT
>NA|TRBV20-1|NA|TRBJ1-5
CSASSGWDNQPQHF
TGCAGTGCTAGTTCAGGGTGGGACAATCAGCCCCAGCATTTT
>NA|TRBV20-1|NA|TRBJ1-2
CSARGSNYGYTF
TGCAGTGCTAGGGGAAGCAACTATGGCTACACCTTC
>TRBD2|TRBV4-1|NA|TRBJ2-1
CASSQRLAGGGQFF
TGCGCCAGCAGCCAACGGCTAGCGGGAGGGGGGCAGTTCTTC
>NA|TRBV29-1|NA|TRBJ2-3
CSGRRMSGTDTQYF
TGCAGCGGAAGGCGGATGAGCGGCACAGATACGCAGTATTTT
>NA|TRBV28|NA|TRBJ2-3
CASSPWVGTRASTDTQYF
TGTGCCAGCAGTCCTTGGGTGGGGACCCGGGCTAGCACAGATACGCAGTATTTT
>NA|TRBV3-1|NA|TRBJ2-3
CASSRVKGGPPDTQYF
TGTGCCAGCAGCCGGGTTAAAGGAGGGCCGCCAGATACGCAGTATTTT
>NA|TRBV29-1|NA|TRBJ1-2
CSVDPGSPGGYTF
TGCAGCGTTGACCCAGGGTCACCAGGTGGCTACACCTTC
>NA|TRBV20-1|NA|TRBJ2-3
CSARDGTLSTDTQYF
TGCAGTGCTAGAGATGGGACTCTTAGCACAGATACGCAGTATTTT
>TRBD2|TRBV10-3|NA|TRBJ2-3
CAISSGLAGSADTQYF
TGTGCCATCAGCTCGGGACTAGCGGGATCGGCAGATACGCAGTATTTT
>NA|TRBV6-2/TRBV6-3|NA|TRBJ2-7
CASSYSVSALSNEQYF
TGTGCCAGCAGTTACTCGGTCTCAGCGCTATCCAACGAGCAGTACTTC
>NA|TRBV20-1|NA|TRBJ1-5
CSARKGQVNQPQHF
TGCAGTGCTAGAAAAGGCCAGGTCAATCAGCCCCAGCATTTT
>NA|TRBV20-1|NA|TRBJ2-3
CSAQGPSGDTQYF
TGCAGTGCCCAGGGACCCAGTGGAGATACGCAGTATTTT
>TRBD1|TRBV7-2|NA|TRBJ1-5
CASSFGGTAVQPQHF
TGTGCCAGCAGCTTCGGGGGGACAGCGGTTCAGCCCCAGCATTTT
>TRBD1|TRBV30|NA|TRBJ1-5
CAWSVLGQGGNQPQHF
TGTGCCTGGAGTGTCCTGGGACAGGGGGGAAATCAGCCCCAGCATTTT